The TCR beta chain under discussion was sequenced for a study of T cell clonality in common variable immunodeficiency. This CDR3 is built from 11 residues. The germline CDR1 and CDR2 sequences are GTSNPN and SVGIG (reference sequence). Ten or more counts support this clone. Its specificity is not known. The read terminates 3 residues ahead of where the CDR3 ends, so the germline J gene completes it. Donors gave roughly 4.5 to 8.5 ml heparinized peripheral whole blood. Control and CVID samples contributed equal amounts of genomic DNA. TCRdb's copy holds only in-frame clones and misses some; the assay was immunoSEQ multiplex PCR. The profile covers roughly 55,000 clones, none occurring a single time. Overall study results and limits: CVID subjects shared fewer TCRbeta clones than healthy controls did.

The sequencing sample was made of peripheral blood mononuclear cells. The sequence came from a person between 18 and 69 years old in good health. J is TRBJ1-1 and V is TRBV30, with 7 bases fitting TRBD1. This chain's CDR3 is CAWSEQGEAFF. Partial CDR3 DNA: TGTGCCTGGAGTGAACAGGGGGAA.